This record concerns one T cell receptor (beta chain) sequence. The data were taken from a study of blood T cell repertoires in COVID-19. Overall study context: The United States, Italy and Spain provided the acute and convalescent COVID-19 samples. Sources were T cells, B-cell-depleted T cells, or PBMCs; the material itself was cDNA or gDNA.

In the study's own analysis: For nucleated cells, counts were estimated from reference gene primer amplification. The data were produced by immunoSEQ multiplex PCR, yet TCRdb's version contains in-frame clones alone and is incomplete. The V and J calls and the clone size are those of that table, but D and trimming were determined from the DNA. Among 60,000 to 70,000 clones listed, roughly four fifths were seen once. This TCR was recovered from a human donor in a cohort sampled during active COVID-19. The specimen sequenced was peripheral blood.

The CDR3 sequence: CASSPTGALNYGYTF. The CDR3 nucleotides are TGTGCCAGCTCACCTACAGGGGCCCTAAACTATGGCTACACCTTC. The chain couples TRBV18 to TRBJ1-2, with 7 bases matching TRBD1. V dropped 3 bases and J dropped 2; count of bases not matched to a gene: 6. The CDR3 runs 15 residues. Germline V lookup: CDR1 KGHSH, CDR2 LQKENI.